The clone carrying this T cell receptor beta chain has a handful of counts. Unique molecular identifiers were used to barcode this TCRbeta library. TCRdb re-analysed the PCR reads in MiXCR, keeping a single row per CDR3 protein. This sample yields 440,000 or so distinct CDR3 sequences, of which under 13% are seen a single time; 4.5% to 6.5% belongs to the top ten. These data originate in a study of T-cell reconstitution after alpha-beta-depleted transplantation in children. Looked up from germline, CDR1 is SGHNT and CDR2 is YYREEE (reference sequence). V dropped 4 bases and J dropped 5; count of bases not matched to a gene: 6. The CDR3 extends over 15 amino acids.

This rearrangement joins TRBV5-4 to TRBJ2-3, with TRBD2 matching over 11 bases. The origin of this receptor is a human donor who donated a stem cell graft to a child with acute myeloid leukemia. The sample was PBMCs from the stem cell graft donor, taken from the stem cell graft. CDR3 in DNA: TGTGCCAGCAGCGACACAACTAGCGGGGGAGATACGCAGTATTTT. Residues: CASSDTTSGGDTQYF.